This TCR beta chain was identified during a study of circulating and synovial CD4+ cells in juvenile arthritis. Study outcomes and limitations: Circulating pathogenic-like lymphocytes shared a substantially higher fraction of CDR3 sequences with synovium than bulk blood.

Points on this clone: Its antigen is not identified.

Libraries were prepared by immunoSEQ multiplex PCR; TCRdb keeps only in-frame clonotypes and omits some of them. The sample holds about 33,000 clones, 90% to 95% seen once. The ends lost 0 bases at V and 3 bases at J; junction bases unmatched: 8. CDR3 length equals 17 residues. Germline values: CDR1 LGHNA, CDR2 YSLEER. The sample was CD4+ T cells from blood. The TCR was taken from a human donor with juvenile idiopathic arthritis. The chain recombines TRBV4-3 with TRBJ1-2; 9 nucleotides line up with TRBD1. CDR3 DNA: TGCGCCAGCAGCCAAGATCGATGGACAGGGGACCACTATGGCTACACCTTC. This codes for CASSQDRWTGDHYGYTF.